Each of the 24 T cell receptor beta chains below was sequenced from the same sample in a study of T cell responses to AZD1222 COVID-19 vaccine. Sequencing used immunoSEQ multiplex PCR; TCRdb keeps in-frame clones, though not all of them. The sample shows about 130,000 clones, around 85% of them seen only once. The sequences come from peripheral blood, collected 28 days after the second AZD1222 dose. These receptor sequences come from an adult who received the AZD1222 COVID-19 vaccine.

The chain has TRBV11-3 and TRBJ2-3; D is perhaps TRBD1 (5 bases). The ends were cut back, 3 bases at V and 3 bases at J, with 13 bases in the middle. This CDR3 is built from 15 residues. The germline CDR1 and CDR2 sequences are SGHNT and YENEEA. Here the CDR3 reads CASSFGALRTDTQYF. CDR3 bases: TGTGCCAGCAGCTTTGGGGCTCTAAGGACAGATACGCAGTATTTT. Based on the CDR3 plus reference TRBV11-3 and TRBJ2-3, the full variable domain is EAGVVQSPRYKIIEKKQPVAFWCNPISGHNTLYWYLQNLGQGPELLIRYENEEAVDDSQLPKDRFSAERLKGVDSTLKIQPAELGDSAVYLCASSFGALRTDTQYFGPGTRLTVL.

Comment on this clone: Other DNA sequences in this sample translate to the same CDR3. V usage is TRBV28 and J usage is TRBJ1-5; TRBD1 is a possible D gene (5 bases). From germline, CDR1 is MDHEN and CDR2 SYDVKM. V lost 4 bases to trimming and J lost 2 bases, with 9 bases between them. CDR3 length: 14 residues. CDR3 nucleotides: TGTGCCAGCAGTTCGGGCAGGGGCAATCAGCCCCAGCATTTT. Encoded protein: CASSSGRGNQPQHF.

J is TRBJ1-1 and V is TRBV6-1; D may be TRBD1 (5 bases). V gave up 2 bases and J gave up 1 base, with 11 bases separating them. The CDR3 totals 15 residues. CDR1 MNHNS and CDR2 SASEGT come from the germline V gene. Here the CDR3 reads CASSETGHRNTEAFF. For the CDR3, the DNA is TGTGCCAGCAGTGAAACGGGGCATAGGAACACTGAAGCTTTCTTT.

J is TRBJ1-2 and V is TRBV6-5, with TRBD1 as a possible D gene (6 bases). This CDR3 is built from 14 residues. V was pared by 6 bases and J by 6 bases, with 17 bases between. Per germline, CDR1 MNHEY and CDR2 SVGAGI. The DNA of the CDR3 is TGTGCCAGCAGCCAGCCGGGACACCCGGATGGCTACACCTTC. This encodes CASSQPGHPDGYTF.

The chain links TRBV9 to TRBJ2-2; D gene ambiguous. Germline V CDR1 and CDR2: SGDLS, YYNGEE. V was trimmed by 0 bases and J by 7 bases, leaving 10 bases between them. The CDR3 has 14 residues. For the CDR3, the DNA is TGTGCCAGCAGCGTAGTTGAAGAGTACGGGGAGCTGTTTTTT. Encoded protein: CASSVVEEYGELFF.

This chain links TRBV6-5 with TRBJ2-7; D is ambiguous. V lost 0 bases and J lost 6, with 18 bases in between. Looked up from germline, CDR1 is MNHEY and CDR2 is SVGAGI. The CDR3 is made up of 16 amino acids. In nucleotides, the CDR3 is TGTGCCAGCAGTTACTCGAGCGCGGCAGGCAACTCCGAGCAGTACTTC. Residues: CASSYSSAAGNSEQYF.

The chain is built from TRBV7-6 and TRBJ1-1; D might be TRBD1 (6 bases). The CDR3 length is 18 residues. V lost 2 bases to trimming and J lost 6 bases, with 25 bases between them. Germline assignment: CDR1 SGHVS and CDR2 FNYEAQ. The CDR3 bases are TGTGCCAGCAGCTTACTCTCGGTTCAGTACAGGGAGAGGCCTGAAGCTTTCTTT. This gives the protein CASSLLSVQYRERPEAFF.

This clone was counted a single time. This rearrangement joins TRBV23-1 to TRBJ2-7, with unresolved D. TRBV23-1 is recorded as an ORF, its role being uncertain. V lost 0 bases, J lost 4 bases, and 10 bases lay in between. The CDR3 contains 14 residues. The DNA of the CDR3 is TGCGCCAGCAGTCAATCGCAGGAAGCATACGAGCAGTACTTC. Translating gives CASSQSQEAYEQYF.

The chain carries TRBV12-3 or TRBV12-4 and TRBJ1-4; D gene uncertain. V lost 4 bases and J lost 7, with 7 bases in between. This CDR3 has 12 residues. This chain's CDR3 is CASSWSVEKLFF. DNA for the CDR3: TGTGCCAGCAGTTGGTCAGTTGAAAAACTGTTTTTT.

The V call is TRBV5-4, the J call TRBJ1-4; 9 bases are a match to TRBD1. J was trimmed by 8 bases and V by 4 bases; bases with no gene match: 6. The CDR3 sequence is 14 residues long. In germline, CDR1 is SGHNT, CDR2 YYREEE (reference sequence). The CDR3 nucleotides read TGTGCCAGCAGCCCGACAGGGGGTGTGGAAAAACTGTTTTTT. It yields the protein CASSPTGGVEKLFF.

Only one count was recorded for this clone. The V gene is TRBV7-2, the J gene TRBJ2-3, with TRBD2 matching over 9 bases. This CDR3 region has 15 residues. CDR1 and CDR2 (germline): SGHTA, FQGNSA. V shed 5 bases, J shed 0 bases, and the junction held 3 bases outside the gene matches. The CDR3 here is CASSLSGSSTDTQYF. CDR3 DNA: TGTGCCAGCAGCCTTAGCGGGAGTAGCACAGATACGCAGTATTTT.

The V gene is TRBV6-5, the J gene TRBJ1-6, with D unclear. The germline V and J ends were trimmed by 1 base and 8 bases, with 3 bases remaining between them. This CDR3 comprises 12 residues. Germline CDR1 is MNHEY and CDR2 is SVGAGI. This CDR3 reads CASSYWDSPLHF. In DNA form, the CDR3 reads TGTGCCAGCAGTTACTGGGATTCACCCCTCCACTTT.

The CDR3 sequence is CASSREAGGAGGYTF. As DNA, the CDR3 is TGTGCCAGCAGTAGAGAGGCGGGGGGCGCGGGAGGCTACACCTTC. The chain combines TRBV6-5 with TRBJ1-2; a possible D gene is TRBD1 (6 bases). The length of the CDR3 is 15 residues. The germline V and J ends were trimmed by 5 bases and 8 bases, with 21 bases remaining between them. Germline V CDR1 and CDR2: MNHEY, SVGAGI.

The chain recombines TRBV20-1 with TRBJ2-3; D is unclear. The CDR3 sequence is 13 residues long. V was pared by 3 bases and J by 2 bases, with 9 bases between. Germline loops: CDR1 DFQATT, CDR2 SNEGSKA (reference sequence). The DNA for the CDR3 is TGCAGTGCTAGTGCGATCTCCACAGATACGCAGTATTTT. This gives the protein CSASAISTDTQYF.

CDR3 sequence (DNA): TGTGCCAGTAGTGCCTTTGTTTGGGGGGGAACCTCCTACGAGCAGTACTTC. It encodes CASSAFVWGGTSYEQYF. The V call is TRBV19, the J call TRBJ2-7; 7 bases fit TRBD2. This CDR3 contains 17 residues. Losses at the gene ends were 5 bases for V and 0 bases for J; bases not matched to a gene: 13. In germline, CDR1 is LNHDA, CDR2 SQIVND (reference sequence).

The rearrangement joins TRBV7-9 to TRBJ1-1; no reliable D call. Germline CDR1 reads SEHNR; CDR2 reads FQNEAQ (reference sequence). Between the trimmed V and J ends, which lost 3 bases and 3 bases, there was a span of 8 bases. There are 13 residues in the CDR3. CDR3 sequence reads: CASSFQEYTEAFF. The CDR3 nucleotides read TGTGCCAGCAGCTTCCAGGAGTACACTGAAGCTTTCTTT.

DNA of the CDR3: TGTGCCAGTAGGAGAAGAGAGGTCACTGAAGCTTTCTTT. The encoded protein is CASRRREVTEAFF. V usage is TRBV19 and J usage is TRBJ1-1; unclear D gene. V lost 6 bases to trimming and J lost 4 bases, with 12 bases between them. The CDR3 is 13 residues long. CDR1 and CDR2 from the germline V gene are LNHDA and SQIVND (reference sequence).

The rearrangement uses TRBV3-1 (or the pseudogene TRBV3-2) and TRBJ1-5; D unresolved. The CDR3 spans 15 residues. Germline values: CDR1 LGHDT, CDR2 YNNKEL (reference sequence). Trimming left V 1 base short and J 9 bases short, with 16 bases between. The CDR3 sequence is CASSQALQSIGPQHF. The CDR3 DNA follows: TGTGCCAGCAGCCAAGCCTTACAAAGCATTGGGCCCCAGCATTTT.

The chain links TRBV5-1 to TRBJ1-1; 8 nucleotides line up with TRBD1. The V and J ends lost 4 bases and 14 bases, in that order; junction bases with no gene match: 13. This CDR3 has 13 residues. Germline CDR1 reads SGHRS; CDR2 reads YFSETQ. CDR3 region: CASSPGGQGPGFF. For the CDR3, the DNA is TGCGCCAGCAGCCCCGGTGGACAGGGCCCGGGGTTCTTT.

The V call is TRBV7-9, the J call TRBJ1-1; D gene ambiguous. Trimming took off 3 bases at V and 3 bases at J, with 8 bases between the two ends. The CDR3 is 13 amino acids. Germline CDR1 is SEHNR and CDR2 is FQNEAQ (reference sequence). CDR3 sequence reads: CASSFAGDTEAFF. The CDR3 DNA is TGTGCCAGCAGCTTCGCGGGTGACACTGAAGCTTTCTTT.

V is TRBV11-2 and J is TRBJ2-1; 7 positions agree with TRBD1. This CDR3 has 14 residues. J gave up 7 bases and V 5 bases, and 8 bases lay outside the gene matches. Germline-derived CDR1 and CDR2 are SGHAT and FQNNGV. The CDR3 DNA is TGTGCCAGCAGCCCAGGGACAGTTAGGAATGAGCAGTTCTTC. Translation: CASSPGTVRNEQFF.

The chain carries TRBV27 and TRBJ2-7, with 7 nucleotides matching TRBD1. The J segment lost 2 bases and the V segment lost 4 bases, leaving 5 bases of the junction unmatched. Germline V CDR1 and CDR2: MNHEY, SMNVEV (reference sequence). CDR3 length: 14 amino acids. The chain's CDR3 is CASSWDQGAYEQYF. CDR3 nucleotides: TGTGCCAGCAGTTGGGACCAGGGGGCCTACGAGCAGTACTTC.

The genes are TRBV6-2 or TRBV6-3 and TRBJ2-3, with TRBD1 matching over 9 bases. V lost 6 bases to trimming and J lost 6 bases; unmatched junction nucleotides: 13. This CDR3 spans 16 amino acids. Germline CDR1 and CDR2: MNHEY and SVGEGT. CDR3 region: CASSRFRDRVMDTQYF. The CDR3 DNA reads as TGTGCCAGCAGCCGATTCCGGGACAGGGTTATGGATACGCAGTATTTT.

The chain links TRBV19 to TRBJ1-2; D unresolved. The CDR3 runs to 14 residues. Germline CDR1 reads LNHDA; CDR2 reads SQIVND (reference sequence). Trimming took 9 bases from V and 3 from J, leaving 17 bases between them. The CDR3 region has the DNA TGTGCCAGCCGCCCCGACGGGCGGGACTATGGCTACACCTTC. It translates to CASRPDGRDYGYTF.